This T cell receptor (beta chain) was documented in a study of blood T cell repertoires in COVID-19. Only in-frame clones appear in the TCRdb table, and some are missing; sequencing was by immunoSEQ multiplex PCR. The data show 200,000 or so clones, about 87% seen once. The V segment lost 6 bases and the J segment 3 bases; nucleotides outside the gene matches: 7. The germline V gene encodes CDR1 SNHLY and CDR2 FYNNEI. This CDR3 spans 15 amino acids. V gene TRBV2 combines with J gene TRBJ2-2; TRBD1 aligns across 7 bases. This TCR derives from an older man with acute or convalescent COVID-19. Sequenced input: peripheral blood. CDR3 protein: CASSTDRVYTGELFF. In DNA form, the CDR3 reads TGTGCCAGCAGCACCGACAGGGTGTACACCGGGGAGCTGTTTTTT.